Listed below are T cell receptor beta chains from one sample, sequenced in a study of blood T cell repertoires in COVID-19. The protocol was immunoSEQ multiplex PCR, while the TCRdb copy is restricted to in-frame clones and leaves out a portion. The data contain 230,000 or so clones, 80% to 90% of them singletons. The material sequenced was peripheral blood. Source of these receptors: a young man with active or convalescent COVID-19. Both conserved end residues are part of each CDR3. A D gene is named only where the DNA matches it firmly. Some rows have no size entry. The others give once, few or many, or a class for an expanded clone.

V gene: TRBV7-2
D gene: NA
J gene: TRBJ2-5
clone size: NA
CDR3 DNA: TGTGCCAGCAGCTTTTCGTTAGGGGTCGAGACCCAGTACTTC
CDR3 protein: CASSFSLGVETQYF

V gene: TRBV21-1
D gene: NA
J gene: TRBJ1-6
clone size: once
CDR3 DNA: TGTGCCAGCAGCAAAGCGGTGGCAGGGGAATCACCCCTCCACTTT
CDR3 protein: CASSKAVAGESPLHF

V gene: TRBV18
D gene: NA
J gene: TRBJ2-5
clone size: NA
CDR3 DNA: TGTGCCAGCTCACCACCGGCAGGGGACGAACAAGAGACCCAGTACTTC
CDR3 protein: CASSPPAGDEQETQYF

V gene: TRBV5-1
D gene: NA
J gene: TRBJ2-1
clone size: NA
CDR3 DNA: TGCGCCAGCAGCTTGGGCGGAGGCTACAATGAGCAGTTCTTC
CDR3 protein: CASSLGGGYNEQFF

V gene: TRBV19
D gene: NA
J gene: TRBJ1-2
clone size: NA
CDR3 DNA: TGTGCCAGTAGTATAACCGGGTCTGGCTACACCTTC
CDR3 protein: CASSITGSGYTF

V gene: TRBV4-1
D gene: TRBD2
J gene: TRBJ2-7
clone size: once
CDR3 DNA: TGCGCCAGCAGCGGGACTAGCAGGGCAGGGGGGGAGCAGTACTTC
CDR3 protein: CASSGTSRAGGEQYF

V gene: TRBV28
D gene: TRBD2
J gene: TRBJ2-1
clone size: NA
CDR3 DNA: TGTGCCAGCAGTCCCGGGACTAGCGGGGTCATCAATGAGCAGTTCTTC
CDR3 protein: CASSPGTSGVINEQFF

V gene: TRBV15
D gene: TRBD2
J gene: TRBJ2-7
clone size: NA
CDR3 DNA: TGTGCCACCAGCAGAGCTAGCGGGGTTGCCTACGAGCAGTACTTC
CDR3 protein: CATSRASGVAYEQYF

V gene: TRBV7-2
D gene: NA
J gene: TRBJ1-4
clone size: NA
CDR3 DNA: TGTGCCAGCTCCCGAGGAGCTCAAGGCCCTAATGAAAAACTGTTTTTT
CDR3 protein: CASSRGAQGPNEKLFF

V gene: TRBV2
D gene: TRBD1
J gene: TRBJ1-2
clone size: once
CDR3 DNA: TGTGCCAGCAATTTAGAAGGGACAGGGGATGGCTACACCTTC
CDR3 protein: CASNLEGTGDGYTF

V gene: TRBV6-5
D gene: NA
J gene: TRBJ2-5
clone size: once
CDR3 DNA: TGTGCCAGCTGGGTCGGGAGCCAAGAGACCCAGTACTTC
CDR3 protein: CASWVGSQETQYF

V gene: TRBV24-1
D gene: TRBD2
J gene: TRBJ2-3
clone size: NA
CDR3 DNA: TGTGCCACCAGTGATTTGCAGGCGGGGGGGTCAGATACGCAGTATTTT
CDR3 protein: CATSDLQAGGSDTQYF

V gene: TRBV6-5
D gene: TRBD1
J gene: TRBJ1-2
clone size: NA
CDR3 DNA: TGTGCCAGCAGCCGCGACAGGGCGGGTGGCTACACCTTC
CDR3 protein: CASSRDRAGGYTF

V gene: TRBV7-9
D gene: TRBD2
J gene: TRBJ2-6
clone size: NA
CDR3 DNA: TGTGCCAGCAGCTGGCGGCTAGCGGGAGGGCCTGGGGCCAACGTCCTGACTTTC
CDR3 protein: CASSWRLAGGPGANVLTF

V gene: TRBV28
D gene: TRBD1
J gene: TRBJ2-2
clone size: few
CDR3 DNA: TGTGCCAGCAGTTTGGGGACAGGGGGCACCGGGGAGCTGTTTTTT
CDR3 protein: CASSLGTGGTGELFF